This TCR beta chain was captured by sequencing in a study of T cells in Graves' hyperthyroidism and ophthalmopathy. General study results and limits: Most thyroid clonotypes with frequency above 0.001 were detected in blood.

This clonotype appeared many times. The antigen remains unidentified. CDR3 length: 14 residues. CDR1 and CDR2 from the germline V gene are SGHVS and FQNEAQ. The junction had 7 bases not matched to a gene; V was cut back by 7 bases and J by 5 bases. The investigators amplified TCR beta CDR3 regions from RNA transcripts. First-round RT-PCR targeting the TCR CDR3 was performed with the HTBI primer set. MiXCR, applied by TCRdb to the multiplex PCR reads, yields one record per CDR3 protein. The sample includes about 350,000 distinct CDR3 sequences, 12% to 15% of them seen just once. V gene TRBV7-8 combines with J gene TRBJ2-2, with 7 bases aligning to TRBD1. Sequences were obtained from blood. This clonotype originated in a woman aged 40 to 50 with Graves' ophthalmopathy. Here the CDR3 reads CASTRQGRTGELFF. The CDR3, as DNA: TGTGCCAGCACTAGACAGGGAAGGACCGGGGAGCTGTTTTTT.